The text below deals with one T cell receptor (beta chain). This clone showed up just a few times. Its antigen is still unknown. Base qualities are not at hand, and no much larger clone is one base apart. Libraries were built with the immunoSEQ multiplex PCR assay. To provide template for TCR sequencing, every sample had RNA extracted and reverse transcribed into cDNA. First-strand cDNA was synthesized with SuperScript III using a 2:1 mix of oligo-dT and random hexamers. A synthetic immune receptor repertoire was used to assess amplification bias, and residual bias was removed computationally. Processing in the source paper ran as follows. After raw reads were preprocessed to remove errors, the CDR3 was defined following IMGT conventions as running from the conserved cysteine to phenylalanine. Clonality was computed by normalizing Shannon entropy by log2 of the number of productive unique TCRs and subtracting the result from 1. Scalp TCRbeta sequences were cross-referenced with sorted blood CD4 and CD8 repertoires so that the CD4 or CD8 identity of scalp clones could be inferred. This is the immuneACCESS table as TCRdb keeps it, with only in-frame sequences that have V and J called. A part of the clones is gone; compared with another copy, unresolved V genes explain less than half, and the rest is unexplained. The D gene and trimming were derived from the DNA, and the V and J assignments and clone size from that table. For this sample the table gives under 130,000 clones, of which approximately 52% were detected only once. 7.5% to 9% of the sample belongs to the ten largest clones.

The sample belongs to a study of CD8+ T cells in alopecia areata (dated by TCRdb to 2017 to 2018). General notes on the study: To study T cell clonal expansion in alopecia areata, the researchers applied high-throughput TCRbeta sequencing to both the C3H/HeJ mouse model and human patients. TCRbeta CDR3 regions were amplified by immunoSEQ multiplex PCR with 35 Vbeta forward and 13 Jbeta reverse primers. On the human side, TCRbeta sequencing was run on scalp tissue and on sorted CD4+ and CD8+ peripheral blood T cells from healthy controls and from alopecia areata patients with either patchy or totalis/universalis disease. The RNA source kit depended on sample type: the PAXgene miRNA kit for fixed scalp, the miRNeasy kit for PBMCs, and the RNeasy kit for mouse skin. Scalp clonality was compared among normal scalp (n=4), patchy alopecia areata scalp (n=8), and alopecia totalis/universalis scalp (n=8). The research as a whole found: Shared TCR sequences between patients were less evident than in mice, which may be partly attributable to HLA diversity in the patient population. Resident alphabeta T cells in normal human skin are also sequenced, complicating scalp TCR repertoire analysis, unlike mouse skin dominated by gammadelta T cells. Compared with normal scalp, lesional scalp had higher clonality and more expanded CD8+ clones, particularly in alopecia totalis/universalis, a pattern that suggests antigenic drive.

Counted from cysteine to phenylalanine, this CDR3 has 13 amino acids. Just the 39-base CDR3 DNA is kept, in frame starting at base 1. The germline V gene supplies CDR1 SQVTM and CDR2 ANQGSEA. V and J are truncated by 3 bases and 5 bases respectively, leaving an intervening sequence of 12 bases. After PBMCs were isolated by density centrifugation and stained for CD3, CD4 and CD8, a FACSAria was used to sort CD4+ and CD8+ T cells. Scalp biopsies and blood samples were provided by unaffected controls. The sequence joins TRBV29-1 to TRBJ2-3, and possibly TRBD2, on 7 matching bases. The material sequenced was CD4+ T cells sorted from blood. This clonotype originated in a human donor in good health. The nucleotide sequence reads TGCAGCGTTGACGGGGGGCTCGGAGATACGCAGTATTTT. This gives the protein CSVDGGLGDTQYF.